The source of this T cell receptor (beta chain) is a study of blood T cells in healthy people across ages. Through a sample-barcoded 5' primer and a J-beta primer mix, a second PCR was run for roughly 6 to 12 cycles. A template-switch adaptor that had 12 random nucleotides put a tag on each cDNA molecule. Each CDR3 protein gets one entry after TCRdb re-called the 5' RACE reads with MiXCR. Of 450,000 to 700,000 distinct CDR3 sequences in the sample, roughly 28% were seen once. This clonotype was seen repeatedly, ten times or more. Its antigen is not identified. Whole-study findings and limits: When set beside aged donors, long-lived donors presented more naive CD4+ cells and higher diversity.

CDR1 is DFQATT, CDR2 SNEGSKA, per germline (reference sequence). The CDR3 sequence is 15 residues long. With 6 bases clipped from V and 7 bases from J, the junction kept 13 bases outside the gene matches. The V and J genes are TRBV20-1 and TRBJ2-1, with TRBD2 matching over 9 bases. The source material was blood. The sequence was obtained from an older woman in good health. The CDR3: CSAQSSAGGLNEQFF. The CDR3 DNA reads TGCAGTGCCCAGAGCTCGGCGGGGGGGCTGAATGAGCAGTTCTTC.